Listed below are T cell receptor beta chains from one sample, sequenced in a study of cytomegalovirus exposure and HLA in healthy donors. Method: immunoSEQ multiplex PCR; TCRdb's copy keeps in-frame clones and lacks some. The sample consists of 200,000 or so clones, about 86% of them appearing once. The sequencing sample was made of PBMCs. Source of these receptors: a woman between 18 and 29 years old in good health and CMV-seropositive. Each CDR3 is given with its conserved first and last residue. Fields, in order: J gene, CDR3 length, D gene, V gene, clone size, CDR3 protein, CDR3 DNA. A D gene is named only where the DNA matches it firmly. For some rows the clone size is stated as once, few or many, or as a class when expanded; others skip it.

j_gene: TRBJ1-2; len: 13; d_gene: NA; v_gene: TRBV5-1; abundance: NA; CDR3aa: CASSSQISYGYTF; CDR3nt: TGCGCCAGCAGCTCACAGATCTCCTATGGCTACACCTTC
j_gene: TRBJ2-3; len: 16; d_gene: NA; v_gene: TRBV29-1; abundance: NA; CDR3aa: CSVEGAFGSGTDTQYF; CDR3nt: TGCAGCGTTGAAGGCGCCTTCGGGAGCGGCACAGATACGCAGTATTTT
j_gene: TRBJ2-3; len: 16; d_gene: TRBD2; v_gene: TRBV9; abundance: once; CDR3aa: CASSVGGGGQADTQYF; CDR3nt: TGTGCCAGCAGCGTAGGGGGCGGGGGGCAGGCAGATACGCAGTATTTT
j_gene: TRBJ2-3; len: 15; d_gene: NA; v_gene: TRBV6-5; abundance: NA; CDR3aa: CASSYSGGYTDTQYF; CDR3nt: TGTGCCAGCAGTTACTCCGGCGGCTACACAGATACGCAGTATTTT
j_gene: TRBJ2-1; len: 15; d_gene: TRBD1; v_gene: TRBV27; abundance: NA; CDR3aa: CASSLRTGGNNEQFF; CDR3nt: TGTGCCAGCAGTTTGAGGACAGGGGGCAACAATGAGCAGTTCTTC
j_gene: TRBJ2-1; len: 14; d_gene: TRBD2; v_gene: TRBV19; abundance: NA; CDR3aa: CASSPLGGMGEQFF; CDR3nt: TGTGCCAGTAGTCCCTTGGGAGGGATGGGTGAGCAGTTCTTC
j_gene: TRBJ1-1; len: 15; d_gene: NA; v_gene: TRBV19; abundance: NA; CDR3aa: CASSIPSRAGTEAFF; CDR3nt: TGTGCCAGTAGTATCCCCAGCAGGGCGGGAACTGAAGCTTTCTTT
j_gene: TRBJ1-2; len: 16; d_gene: TRBD1; v_gene: TRBV14; abundance: few; CDR3aa: CASSSSFGQANYGYTF; CDR3nt: TGTGCCAGCAGCTCAAGCTTCGGACAGGCTAACTATGGCTACACCTTC
j_gene: TRBJ2-5; len: 12; d_gene: NA; v_gene: TRBV29-1; abundance: NA; CDR3aa: CSVRTDQETQYF; CDR3nt: TGCAGCGTTCGGACTGACCAAGAGACCCAGTACTTC
j_gene: TRBJ2-1; len: 14; d_gene: NA; v_gene: TRBV4-1; abundance: few; CDR3aa: CASSQGGTYNEQFF; CDR3nt: TGCGCCAGCAGCCAAGGCGGTACCTACAATGAGCAGTTCTTC
j_gene: TRBJ1-6; len: 15; d_gene: TRBD1; v_gene: TRBV4-1; abundance: NA; CDR3aa: CASSQDPGTDSPLHF; CDR3nt: TGCGCCAGCAGCCAAGATCCAGGGACAGATTCACCCCTCCACTTT
j_gene: TRBJ2-5; len: 15; d_gene: TRBD1; v_gene: TRBV7-3; abundance: NA; CDR3aa: CASSPRTGGVETQYF; CDR3nt: TGTGCCAGCAGCCCTAGGACAGGGGGCGTCGAGACCCAGTACTTC
j_gene: TRBJ1-1; len: 14; d_gene: TRBD1; v_gene: TRBV7-2; abundance: NA; CDR3aa: CASYPDRMNTEAFF; CDR3nt: TGTGCCAGCTACCCGGACAGGATGAACACTGAAGCTTTCTTT
j_gene: TRBJ1-1; len: 15; d_gene: TRBD1; v_gene: TRBV30; abundance: NA; CDR3aa: CAWRTDRRFFSEAFF; CDR3nt: TGTGCCTGGAGGACGGACAGGAGGTTCTTCTCTGAAGCTTTCTTT